This TCR beta chain appears in the sequencing data of a study of post-analysis software for immune sequencing data. This clonotype was observed at least ten times. Its specificity is unknown. Trimming cost V 3 bases and J 2 bases, with 18 bases left between them. This CDR3 has 17 residues. Germline CDR1 reads MNHEY; CDR2 reads SMNVEV (reference sequence). Study findings and constraints: Same-batch preparations were strongly co-clustered by F measure. Diversity measured as normalized Chao1 was significantly lower in multiple sclerosis patients than in controls. When patients were compared with controls, four to six TRBV segments were more frequent, TRBV5-6, TRBV5-1 and TRBV20-1 among them.

Unique molecular identifiers were built into the TCR beta cDNA libraries. Using its own MiXCR run on the PCR reads, TCRdb lists one record per CDR3 protein. This table holds 150,000 to 200,000 distinct CDR3 sequences, 35% to 40% found once. The sequences come from blood, collected after autologous hematopoietic stem cell transplantation. This chain connects TRBV27 to TRBJ2-3; perhaps TRBD2 as D (6 bases). This receptor was taken from a girl between 10 and 17 years old with multiple sclerosis. The CDR3 spells CASSLVGGTQPTDTQYF. CDR3 DNA sequence: TGTGCCAGCAGTTTGGTGGGAGGTACCCAGCCCACAGATACGCAGTATTTT.